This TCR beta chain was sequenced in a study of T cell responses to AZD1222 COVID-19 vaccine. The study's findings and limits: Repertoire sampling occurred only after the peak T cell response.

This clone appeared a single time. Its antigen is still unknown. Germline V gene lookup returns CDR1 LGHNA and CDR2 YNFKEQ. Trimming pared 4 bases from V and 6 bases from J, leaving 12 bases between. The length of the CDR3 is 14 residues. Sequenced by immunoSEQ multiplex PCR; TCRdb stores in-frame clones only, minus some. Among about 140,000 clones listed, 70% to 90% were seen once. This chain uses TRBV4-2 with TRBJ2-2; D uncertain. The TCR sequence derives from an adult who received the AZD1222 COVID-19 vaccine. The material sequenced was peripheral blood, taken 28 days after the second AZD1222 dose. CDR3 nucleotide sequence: TGTGCCAGCAGCCCAGACCCGGCCCCCGGGGAGCTGTTTTTT. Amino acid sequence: CASSPDPAPGELFF.